The clone carrying this T cell receptor (beta chain) was seen only once. Healthy donors of bone marrow made up the group. Germline V gene sequence: CDR1 SQVTM, CDR2 ANQGSEA. Unmatched junction bases numbered 3, after V lost 1 base and J lost 1 base. The CDR3 is made up of 16 amino acids. The data were obtained in a study of cytomegalovirus exposure and HLA in healthy donors. PCR employed 60 Vbeta and 13 Jbeta primers. TCRdb's table, derived via immunoSEQ multiplex PCR, lists solely in-frame clones and lacks some. The sample holds roughly 150,000 clones, around four fifths seen once. The clonotype originates from a boy aged 2 to 10 in good health and CMV-seronegative. The rearrangement uses TRBV29-1 and TRBJ2-6; 8 nucleotides line up with TRBD1. The sequencing input was PBMCs. The CDR3 nucleotides are TGCAGCGTTGAAGCGAGGACAGGGTCTGGGGCCAACGTCCTGACTTTC. Amino acids: CSVEARTGSGANVLTF.